A selection of T cell receptor beta chains follows, all from one sample in a study of identical twins. One entry per CDR3 protein results from TCRdb running MiXCR on the 5' RACE reads. The sample has approximately 1.8 million distinct CDR3 sequences, about 30% seen once. Sequenced material: cord blood. These receptors came from a newborn girl in good health. Both conserved end residues are part of each CDR3. Each record gives: CDR3 protein, CDR3 DNA, V gene, D gene, J gene, clone size. A D gene is named only where the DNA matches it firmly. Clone size is shown for a subset of rows, as once, few, many or a class of expanded clone.

CDR3aa: CSARDRGGGFGYTF
CDR3nt: TGCAGTGCTAGAGATAGAGGAGGGGGATTTGGCTACACCTTC
v_gene: TRBV20-1
d_gene: -
j_gene: TRBJ1-2
abundance: -

CDR3aa: CASSLALVNTEAFF
CDR3nt: TGTGCCAGCAGCTTAGCTTTGGTGAACACTGAAGCTTTCTTT
v_gene: TRBV7-9
d_gene: -
j_gene: TRBJ1-1
abundance: few

CDR3aa: CSVNTGTSGNTIYF
CDR3nt: TGCAGCGTTAATACAGGGACCTCTGGAAACACCATATATTTT
v_gene: TRBV29-1
d_gene: -
j_gene: TRBJ1-3
abundance: -

CDR3aa: CSARDDGTGDEQYF
CDR3nt: TGCAGTGCTAGAGATGATGGGACAGGGGACGAGCAGTACTTC
v_gene: TRBV20-1
d_gene: TRBD1
j_gene: TRBJ2-7
abundance: -

CDR3aa: CASSPRVGGPPRVYEQYF
CDR3nt: TGTGCCAGCAGTCCGAGGGTCGGGGGACCCCCTCGGGTCTACGAGCAGTACTTC
v_gene: TRBV28
d_gene: -
j_gene: TRBJ2-7
abundance: -

CDR3aa: CASSQLGQANYGYTF
CDR3nt: TGTGCCAGCAGCCAGCTCGGACAGGCTAACTATGGCTACACCTTC
v_gene: TRBV14
d_gene: TRBD1
j_gene: TRBJ1-2
abundance: few

CDR3aa: CASSQGTSGDRETQYF
CDR3nt: TGCGCCAGCAGCCAAGGGACTAGCGGGGATCGGGAGACCCAGTACTTC
v_gene: TRBV4-3
d_gene: TRBD2
j_gene: TRBJ2-5
abundance: -

CDR3aa: CAISEGGQGGSEAFF
CDR3nt: TGTGCCATCAGTGAGGGCGGACAGGGTGGGTCTGAAGCTTTCTTT
v_gene: TRBV10-3
d_gene: TRBD1
j_gene: TRBJ1-1
abundance: -

CDR3aa: CASSYSGLAGYGTGELFF
CDR3nt: TGTGCCAGCAGTTACTCGGGCCTAGCGGGATATGGCACCGGGGAGCTGTTTTTT
v_gene: TRBV6-5
d_gene: TRBD2
j_gene: TRBJ2-2
abundance: -

CDR3aa: CSVASGTEHYEQYF
CDR3nt: TGCAGTGTCGCCTCCGGGACAGAACACTACGAGCAGTACTTC
v_gene: TRBV20-1
d_gene: TRBD1
j_gene: TRBJ2-7
abundance: few

CDR3aa: CASSLFRRRLLLNTDTQYF
CDR3nt: TGTGCCAGCAGCTTATTTAGGAGGCGGCTCCTCCTGAACACAGATACGCAGTATTTT
v_gene: TRBV7-8
d_gene: -
j_gene: TRBJ2-3
abundance: few

CDR3aa: CATSDFPGTEEETQYF
CDR3nt: TGTGCCACCAGTGATTTCCCCGGGACAGAGGAAGAGACCCAGTACTTC
v_gene: TRBV24-1
d_gene: TRBD1
j_gene: TRBJ2-5
abundance: -

CDR3aa: CASSLAGAGGEKLFF
CDR3nt: TGCGCCAGCAGCTTGGCCGGAGCAGGAGGTGAAAAACTGTTTTTT
v_gene: TRBV5-1
d_gene: -
j_gene: TRBJ1-4
abundance: few

CDR3aa: CASSFGHGGLASDTQYF
CDR3nt: TGTGCCAGCAGCTTCGGGCATGGGGGACTAGCTTCAGATACGCAGTATTTT
v_gene: TRBV11-1
d_gene: TRBD2
j_gene: TRBJ2-3
abundance: few

CDR3aa: CASSFADSLREKLFF
CDR3nt: TGTGCCAGCAGCTTCGCGGACAGTTTAAGAGAAAAACTGTTTTTT
v_gene: TRBV5-6
d_gene: -
j_gene: TRBJ1-4
abundance: -

CDR3aa: CASSLTGAADTQYF
CDR3nt: TGCGCCAGCAGCTTGACGGGGGCAGCAGATACGCAGTATTTT
v_gene: TRBV5-1
d_gene: -
j_gene: TRBJ2-3
abundance: many

CDR3aa: CASSERYNEQFF
CDR3nt: TGTGCCAGCAGTGAGCGATACAATGAGCAGTTCTTC
v_gene: TRBV28
d_gene: -
j_gene: TRBJ2-1
abundance: many

CDR3aa: CASSPDRNSYGYTF
CDR3nt: TGTGCCAGCTCACCCGACAGGAATTCATATGGCTACACCTTC
v_gene: TRBV18
d_gene: -
j_gene: TRBJ1-2
abundance: -

CDR3aa: CASSLSSLVTDTQYF
CDR3nt: TGCGCCAGCAGCTTGAGTAGTTTGGTGACAGATACGCAGTATTTT
v_gene: TRBV5-1
d_gene: -
j_gene: TRBJ2-3
abundance: -

CDR3aa: CASSNPGGGQFF
CDR3nt: TGTGCCAGCAGCAATCCCGGGGGCGGTCAGTTCTTC
v_gene: TRBV7-2
d_gene: -
j_gene: TRBJ2-1
abundance: -

CDR3aa: CSATRVGTEAFF
CDR3nt: TGCAGTGCCACCAGGGTAGGCACTGAAGCTTTCTTT
v_gene: TRBV20-1
d_gene: -
j_gene: TRBJ1-1
abundance: -

CDR3aa: CVSSLGSFSDTQYF
CDR3nt: TGTGTCAGCAGCTTGGGTAGTTTCTCAGATACGCAGTATTTT
v_gene: TRBV7-2
d_gene: -
j_gene: TRBJ2-3
abundance: -

CDR3aa: CASSRSLTLRDTQYF
CDR3nt: TGTGCCAGCAGCCGTAGTCTGACACTCAGGGATACGCAGTATTTT
v_gene: TRBV7-9
d_gene: -
j_gene: TRBJ2-3
abundance: -

CDR3aa: CASGPWTGYNEQFF
CDR3nt: TGTGCCAGCGGTCCCTGGACAGGTTACAATGAGCAGTTCTTC
v_gene: TRBV27
d_gene: TRBD1
j_gene: TRBJ2-1
abundance: once

CDR3aa: CASSGTGESYEQYF
CDR3nt: TGTGCCAGCAGTGGGACGGGAGAATCCTACGAGCAGTACTTC
v_gene: TRBV6-5
d_gene: -
j_gene: TRBJ2-7
abundance: -

CDR3aa: CASSLTSGRISEQFF
CDR3nt: TGTGCCAGCAGCTTGACTAGCGGGAGGATTTCTGAGCAGTTCTTC
v_gene: TRBV7-9
d_gene: TRBD2
j_gene: TRBJ2-1
abundance: -

CDR3aa: CASSPVGSRGYNEQYF
CDR3nt: TGTGCCAGCAGCCCCGTAGGTTCTCGGGGTTACAATGAGCAGTACTTC
v_gene: TRBV7-9
d_gene: -
j_gene: TRBJ2-7
abundance: -

CDR3aa: CASSFEGDTQYF
CDR3nt: TGTGCCAGCAGCTTTGAGGGGGATACGCAGTATTTT
v_gene: TRBV7-9
d_gene: -
j_gene: TRBJ2-3
abundance: -

CDR3aa: CASSQDRGYNQPQHF
CDR3nt: TGTGCCAGCAGCCAAGACAGGGGATACAATCAGCCCCAGCATTTT
v_gene: TRBV3-1
d_gene: -
j_gene: TRBJ1-5
abundance: -

CDR3aa: CASSSPSGVGLEQFF
CDR3nt: TGTGCCAGCAGCTCACCTAGCGGGGTGGGGCTTGAGCAGTTCTTC
v_gene: TRBV7-9
d_gene: TRBD2
j_gene: TRBJ2-1
abundance: few

CDR3aa: CSARPHAAGAYEQYF
CDR3nt: TGCAGTGCTAGACCCCATGCGGCGGGGGCCTACGAGCAGTACTTC
v_gene: TRBV20-1
d_gene: TRBD2
j_gene: TRBJ2-7
abundance: -

CDR3aa: CSARRPVGSYEQYF
CDR3nt: TGCAGTGCTAGACGGCCGGTTGGCTCCTACGAGCAGTACTTC
v_gene: TRBV20-1
d_gene: -
j_gene: TRBJ2-7
abundance: -

CDR3aa: CASSPRGAVAYEQYF
CDR3nt: TGTGCCAGCAGCCCCCGGGGAGCGGTAGCGTACGAGCAGTACTTC
v_gene: TRBV11-2
d_gene: -
j_gene: TRBJ2-7
abundance: few

CDR3aa: CASSFLDSPLHF
CDR3nt: TGTGCCAGCAGTTTTCTCGATTCACCCCTCCACTTT
v_gene: TRBV28
d_gene: -
j_gene: TRBJ1-6
abundance: few

CDR3aa: CASSLGFLNNEQFF
CDR3nt: TGCGCCAGCAGCTTGGGGTTCTTGAACAATGAGCAGTTCTTC
v_gene: TRBV5-1
d_gene: -
j_gene: TRBJ2-1
abundance: -

CDR3aa: CASSYWGTGGANYGYTF
CDR3nt: TGTGCCAGCAGTTACTGGGGGACAGGGGGCGCGAACTATGGCTACACCTTC
v_gene: TRBV6-6
d_gene: TRBD1
j_gene: TRBJ1-2
abundance: -

CDR3aa: CASSTEGGTVQPQHF
CDR3nt: TGTGCCAGTAGTACGGAAGGGGGCACGGTTCAGCCCCAGCATTTT
v_gene: TRBV19
d_gene: TRBD1
j_gene: TRBJ1-5
abundance: -

CDR3aa: CASSQDPRAATNEKLFF
CDR3nt: TGTGCCAGCAGCCAAGATCCGCGGGCAGCAACTAATGAAAAACTGTTTTTT
v_gene: TRBV4-2
d_gene: -
j_gene: TRBJ1-4
abundance: few

CDR3aa: CAIGSVFNEQYF
CDR3nt: TGTGCCATCGGCAGCGTCTTCAACGAGCAGTACTTC
v_gene: TRBV10-3
d_gene: -
j_gene: TRBJ2-7
abundance: -

CDR3aa: CASSSIYVTGPSNYGYTF
CDR3nt: TGTGCCAGTAGCTCTATATACGTCACAGGGCCTTCTAACTATGGCTACACCTTC
v_gene: TRBV19
d_gene: -
j_gene: TRBJ1-2
abundance: few

CDR3aa: CAISGQGGNEQYF
CDR3nt: TGTGCCATCAGTGGACAGGGGGGCAACGAGCAGTACTTC
v_gene: TRBV10-3
d_gene: TRBD1
j_gene: TRBJ2-7
abundance: few

CDR3aa: CASSVTENSNQPQHF
CDR3nt: TGTGCCAGCAGCGTCACAGAGAATAGCAATCAGCCCCAGCATTTT
v_gene: TRBV18
d_gene: -
j_gene: TRBJ1-5
abundance: -

CDR3aa: CAIRSTGTDTQYF
CDR3nt: TGTGCCATCAGATCGACAGGGACGGATACGCAGTATTTT
v_gene: TRBV10-3
d_gene: TRBD1
j_gene: TRBJ2-3
abundance: many

CDR3aa: CASSDSPGQGFHEQYF
CDR3nt: TGTGCCAGCAGTGACTCCCCGGGACAGGGGTTCCACGAGCAGTACTTC
v_gene: TRBV25-1
d_gene: TRBD1
j_gene: TRBJ2-7
abundance: few

CDR3aa: CASKASRPQETQYF
CDR3nt: TGTGCCAGCAAGGCTAGTAGGCCCCAAGAGACCCAGTACTTC
v_gene: TRBV2
d_gene: -
j_gene: TRBJ2-5
abundance: few

CDR3aa: CSARVSAGVNNEQYF
CDR3nt: TGCAGTGCTAGAGTTTCAGCGGGAGTAAACAATGAGCAGTACTTC
v_gene: TRBV20-1
d_gene: TRBD2
j_gene: TRBJ2-7
abundance: -

CDR3aa: CASSQDAGNYEQYF
CDR3nt: TGTGCCAGCAGCCAAGACGCGGGGAACTACGAGCAGTACTTC
v_gene: TRBV3-1
d_gene: -
j_gene: TRBJ2-7
abundance: -

CDR3aa: CASTLQGIYGYTF
CDR3nt: TGTGCCAGCACCCTTCAGGGGATCTATGGCTACACCTTC
v_gene: TRBV28
d_gene: -
j_gene: TRBJ1-2
abundance: few

CDR3aa: CASGDSFSGGTYNEQFF
CDR3nt: TGTGCCAGTGGTGACAGCTTTAGCGGGGGGACTTACAATGAGCAGTTCTTC
v_gene: TRBV28
d_gene: TRBD2
j_gene: TRBJ2-1
abundance: -

CDR3aa: CSARFRVGSPLHF
CDR3nt: TGCAGTGCTAGGTTCAGGGTGGGTTCACCCCTCCACTTT
v_gene: TRBV20-1
d_gene: -
j_gene: TRBJ1-6
abundance: -

CDR3aa: CGWNGLAGGNEQFF
CDR3nt: TGTGGCTGGAATGGTCTAGCGGGAGGTAATGAGCAGTTCTTC
v_gene: TRBV30
d_gene: TRBD2
j_gene: TRBJ2-1
abundance: -

CDR3aa: CASSDGTTDTQYF
CDR3nt: TGCGCCAGCAGCGACGGGACTACAGATACGCAGTATTTT
v_gene: TRBV5-1
d_gene: -
j_gene: TRBJ2-3
abundance: -

CDR3aa: CASSQVIGPQRAGAEAFF
CDR3nt: TGCGCCAGCAGCCAAGTCATAGGGCCACAGAGGGCCGGCGCTGAAGCTTTCTTT
v_gene: TRBV4-1
d_gene: -
j_gene: TRBJ1-1
abundance: few

CDR3aa: CASKPLSYNEQFF
CDR3nt: TGTGCCAGCAAACCGCTCTCCTACAATGAGCAGTTCTTC
v_gene: TRBV6-6
d_gene: -
j_gene: TRBJ2-1
abundance: few

CDR3aa: CASSQGQGQGQPQHF
CDR3nt: TGTGCCAGCAGCCAGGGTCAGGGGCAGGGTCAGCCCCAGCATTTT
v_gene: TRBV3-1
d_gene: -
j_gene: TRBJ1-5
abundance: few

CDR3aa: CASSLNLAGVLIYNEQFF
CDR3nt: TGTGCCAGCAGCTTGAACCTAGCGGGGGTTCTAATCTACAATGAGCAGTTCTTC
v_gene: TRBV5-8
d_gene: TRBD2
j_gene: TRBJ2-1
abundance: -

CDR3aa: CASSSNRRANEQFF
CDR3nt: TGTGCCAGCAGTTCCAACCGTAGAGCCAATGAGCAGTTCTTC
v_gene: TRBV27
d_gene: -
j_gene: TRBJ2-1
abundance: -

CDR3aa: CSASIRPGRSYEQYF
CDR3nt: TGCAGCGCTTCGATAAGACCGGGGCGCTCCTACGAGCAGTACTTC
v_gene: TRBV29-1
d_gene: -
j_gene: TRBJ2-7
abundance: -

CDR3aa: CAISGGGDSLYNEQYF
CDR3nt: TGTGCCATCAGTGGCGGGGGTGACTCCCTTTACAATGAGCAGTACTTC
v_gene: TRBV10-3
d_gene: TRBD2
j_gene: TRBJ2-5
abundance: -

CDR3aa: CASQVLSGGDYEQYF
CDR3nt: TGTGCCAGCCAAGTGCTATCCGGGGGGGACTACGAGCAGTACTTC
v_gene: TRBV28
d_gene: TRBD2
j_gene: TRBJ2-7
abundance: -